The 21 T cell receptor beta chains below come from one sample, sequenced in a study of T cell responses to AZD1222 COVID-19 vaccine. This table comes from immunoSEQ multiplex PCR, and its TCRdb copy is limited to in-frame clones, with some not included. The repertoire holds 100,000 to 150,000 clones, with 80% to 95% as singletons. This specimen was peripheral blood, taken on day 0 of MenACWY control vaccination. The receptors were gathered from an adult in good health.

The chain employs TRBV10-1 and TRBJ2-7; 7 bases are a match to TRBD1. V lost 6 bases and J lost 3; bases outside the gene matches: 5. The CDR3 length is 13 residues. The germline gives CDR1 WNHNN, CDR2 SYGVQD (reference sequence). The CDR3 here is CASSWDRYYEQYF. The CDR3 DNA sequence: TGCGCCAGCAGCTGGGACAGATACTACGAGCAGTACTTC.

The CDR3 DNA follows: TGTGCCAGCACCGCCGGGACAGGGCTTTCACCCCTCCACTTT. Translating gives CASTAGTGLSPLHF. This chain links TRBV28 with TRBJ1-6; TRBD1 agrees at 9 bases. Germline trimming cut 7 bases from V and 9 bases from J; bases unmatched to any gene: 7. There are 14 residues in the CDR3. Germline-derived CDR1 and CDR2 are MDHEN and SYDVKM.

The rearrangement joins TRBV18 to TRBJ1-1; D is unclear. The V gene's germline CDR1 is KGHSH and CDR2 LQKENI. The CDR3 extends over 13 amino acids. Trimming pared 4 bases from V and 5 bases from J, leaving 11 bases between. As DNA, the CDR3 is TGTGCCAGCTCACGCGAAGGGAGAACTGAAGCTTTCTTT. Amino acids: CASSREGRTEAFF.

This chain connects TRBV15 to TRBJ1-4, with D perhaps TRBD1 (6 bases). Trimming stripped 0 bases from V and 6 bases from J, with 14 bases between. This CDR3 comprises 16 residues. Germline V gene lookup returns CDR1 LNHNV and CDR2 YYDKDF (reference sequence). This CDR3 is CATSRELGTQYEKLFF. In DNA, the CDR3 is TGTGCCACCAGCAGAGAGCTCGGGACACAGTATGAAAAACTGTTTTTT.

The chain employs TRBV5-4 and TRBJ2-3; the match to TRBD2 covers 9 bases. CDR3 size: 17 residues. The ends lost 4 bases at V and 2 bases at J; junction bases unmatched: 11. Germline assignment: CDR1 SGHNT and CDR2 YYREEE (reference sequence). CDR3 sequence reads: CASSPPGSGRYTDTQYF. The DNA of the CDR3 is TGTGCCAGCAGCCCCCCGGGTAGCGGGAGATACACAGATACGCAGTATTTT.

This rearrangement joins TRBV19 to TRBJ2-7; D is possibly TRBD1 (5 bases). V dropped 3 bases and J dropped 1 base, with 7 bases sitting between them. Germline CDR1 reads LNHDA; CDR2 reads SQIVND (reference sequence). This CDR3 has 13 amino acids. CDR3 coding DNA: TGTGCCAGTAGTATCGACAGTTCCTACGAGCAGTACGTC. It translates to CASSIDSSYEQYV.

CDR3 DNA sequence: TGTGCCAGCAGCCCTCCTGGGGCAGACTCGGAAAAACTGTTTTTT. Protein product: CASSPPGADSEKLFF. V usage is TRBV4-2 and J usage is TRBJ1-4, with D perhaps matching TRBD1 (5 bases). Looked up from germline, CDR1 is LGHNA and CDR2 is YNFKEQ. The CDR3 covers 15 residues. The ends were cut back, 4 bases at V and 8 bases at J, with 17 bases in the middle.

This chain joins TRBV2 and TRBJ2-3, with D possibly being TRBD1 (5 bases). This CDR3 has 13 amino acids. Germline assignment: CDR1 SNHLY and CDR2 FYNNEI. Deletions cut 6 bases from V and 3 bases from J, with 10 bases between. CDR3 sequence (DNA): TGTGCCAGCAGAGCGACAGTTACAGATACGCAGTATTTT. Amino acid sequence: CASRATVTDTQYF.

The chain links TRBV5-4 to TRBJ2-1; D is uncertain. Trimming removed 4 bases from V and 8 bases from J, with 16 bases in between. Per the germline V gene, CDR1 is SGHNT and CDR2 is YYREEE (reference sequence). The CDR3 loop spans 14 amino acids. CDR3 bases: TGTGCCAGCAGCCTGGAGTGGGTTAAGGATGAGCAGTTCTTC. As protein: CASSLEWVKDEQFF.

The rearrangement links TRBV6-1 to TRBJ2-7; TRBD2 matches 11 bases. The CDR3 consists of 16 residues. V shed 3 bases, J shed 5 bases, and the junction held 9 bases outside the gene matches. Germline V CDR1 and CDR2: MNHNS, SASEGT. Here the CDR3 DNA reads TGTGCCAGCAGTGACCTCTTAGCGGGAGGGCCACACGAGCAGTACTTC. This gives the protein CASSDLLAGGPHEQYF.

This clone was seen a single time. The V gene is TRBV6-5, the J gene TRBJ1-3; D remains ambiguous. Deletions cut 2 bases from V and 4 bases from J, with 12 bases between. The CDR3 runs to 15 residues. Germline CDR1 MNHEY, CDR2 SVGAGI. The CDR3 here is CASSYQLGRGNTIYF. CDR3 bases: TGTGCCAGCAGTTACCAGCTAGGCCGAGGAAACACCATATATTTT.

The rearrangement links TRBV15 to TRBJ2-1, with D unresolved. This CDR3 region has 12 residues. Trimming removed 5 bases from V and 10 bases from J, with 12 bases in between. CDR1 is LNHNV, CDR2 YYDKDF, per germline (reference sequence). The DNA of the CDR3 is TGTGCCACCAGCCATTTGCGTGGGGAGCAGTTCTTC. The encoded protein is CATSHLRGEQFF.

The chain links TRBV27 to TRBJ1-6; the D is unclear. The V and J ends lost 3 bases and 5 bases respectively, with 11 bases between them. Germline V gene data show CDR1 as MNHEY and CDR2 as SMNVEV (reference sequence). The CDR3 has 15 residues. The CDR3 coding sequence is TGTGCCAGCAGTTTCGCCGGATGGGATAATTCACCCCTCCACTTT. Translation: CASSFAGWDNSPLHF.

The J gene is TRBJ1-5, the V gene TRBV6-5, with D possibly TRBD1 on 5 matching bases. Germline V gene lookup returns CDR1 MNHEY and CDR2 SVGAGI. Trimming removed 5 bases from V and 0 bases from J, with 11 bases in between. The CDR3 extends over 15 amino acids. The CDR3 sequence is CASSRGVNSNQPQHF. CDR3 sequence (DNA): TGTGCCAGCAGTCGGGGGGTCAATAGCAATCAGCCCCAGCATTTT.

In nucleotides, the CDR3 is TGTGCCAGCAGCTTAGGACCGCACTTCGGCTACACCTTC. Translation gives CASSLGPHFGYTF. This chain links TRBV7-9 with TRBJ1-2; D is undetermined. Trimming took off 1 base at V and 8 bases at J, with 11 bases between the two ends. The CDR3 loop spans 13 amino acids. CDR1 and CDR2 (germline): SEHNR, FQNEAQ (reference sequence).

On this clone: This may be a read error: a much more frequent sequence differs by one nucleotide. The chain combines TRBV7-9 with TRBJ2-2; D is ambiguous. Germline lookup yields CDR1 SEHNR and CDR2 FQNEAQ (reference sequence). V shed 0 bases and J shed 6 bases, with 2 bases lying between them. The CDR3 runs to 12 residues. The CDR3 here is CASSLAAGELFF. CDR3 nucleotides: TGTGCCAGCAGCTTAGCGGCCGGGGAGCTGTTTTTT.

This clone was counted a single time. The chain couples TRBV20-1 to TRBJ1-1; TRBD1 matches 7 bases. After removal of 3 bases from V and 6 bases from J, the junction contained 10 bases not matched to a gene. There are 14 residues in the CDR3. Per germline, CDR1 DFQATT and CDR2 SNEGSKA (reference sequence). CDR3 in DNA: TGCAGTGCTAGTGGATCAGGGGGAACATCTGAAGCTTTCTTT. Its translation is CSASGSGGTSEAFF.

This clone was found a few times. The chain recombines TRBV4-1 with TRBJ2-2, with TRBD2 matching over 9 bases. CDR3 length: 18 amino acids. CDR1 and CDR2 from the germline V gene are MGHRA and YSYEKL. V gave up 4 bases and J gave up 1 base; unmatched junction bases: 10. The CDR3 is CASSPSGAGGENTGELFF. The DNA for the CDR3 is TGCGCCAGCAGCCCCAGTGGAGCGGGAGGCGAGAACACCGGGGAGCTGTTTTTT.

J is TRBJ1-2 and V is TRBV15; D possibly corresponds to TRBD1 (5 bases). Between the trimmed V and J ends, which lost 0 bases and 4 bases, there was a span of 12 bases. This CDR3 region has 15 residues. Per the germline V gene, CDR1 is LNHNV and CDR2 is YYDKDF (reference sequence). CDR3 coding DNA: TGTGCCACCAGCAGAGAACGGGGGTACGGCTATGGCTACACCTTC. It encodes CATSRERGYGYGYTF. Variable domain in full (rest from reference TRBV15 and TRBJ1-2): DAMVIQNPRYQVTQFGKPVTLSCSQTLNHNVMYWYQQKSSQAPKLLFHYYDKDFNNEADTPDNFQSRRPNTSFCFLDIRSPGLGDTAMYLCATSRERGYGYGYTFGSGTRLTVV.

This chain uses TRBV2 with TRBJ1-1; D is possibly TRBD1 (5 bases). Looked up from germline, CDR1 is SNHLY and CDR2 is FYNNEI. The CDR3 extends over 14 amino acids. The ends were cut back, 7 bases at V and 10 bases at J, with 22 bases in the middle. The DNA of the CDR3 is TGTGCCAGCACCCAAGTTGGGGGGGGAGAGACAGCTTTCTTT. Translated: CASTQVGGGETAFF.

This clone was recorded a few times. This CDR3 is CASSLGPDGTDTQYF. The CDR3 coding sequence is TGTGCCAGCAGCTTGGGTCCCGACGGCACAGATACGCAGTATTTT. The V call is TRBV7-9, the J call TRBJ2-3; D remains unclear. CDR1 and CDR2 from the germline V gene are SEHNR and FQNEAQ (reference sequence). V was trimmed by 3 bases and J by 1 base, leaving 11 bases between them. The CDR3 loop spans 15 amino acids.